This paragraph covers one T cell receptor (beta chain) sequence. Its target is not known. Tens of thousands of T cell genomes (roughly 220 ng DNA) went into each sorted-subset replicate. The method was immunoSEQ multiplex PCR; TCRdb's version includes in-frame clones alone and lacks a portion of them. The table includes about 2 million clones, roughly 94% detected once. This record comes from a study of shared clonotypes between healthy human individuals. With 0 bases removed from V and 0 bases from J, the gap between germline ends came to 8 bases. The V gene's germline CDR1 is MNHEY and CDR2 SMNVEV (reference sequence). This CDR3 spans 15 amino acids. Naive CD8 cells comprised CD45RO-negative, CCR7-positively selected cells, excluding terminally differentiated effector memory CD45RA+ cells. Findings and caveats of the study: Although depth was large, rarefaction showed that sequencing of the sorted subsets was incomplete. Generation probabilities of non-shared clonotypes were lower (relative to those shared by all four donors). Sample collection involved blood only; tissue repertoires are likely different.

The chain uses TRBV27 and TRBJ1-1; TRBD1 might be the D (5 bases). The receptor comes from a man aged 18 to 35 in good health. Sequenced sample: naive CD8+ T cells sorted from blood. The CDR3 DNA follows: TGTGCCAGCAGTTTATCGGAGGGACTGAACACTGAAGCTTTCTTT. Its translation is CASSLSEGLNTEAFF.